A selection of T cell receptor beta chains follows, all from one sample in a study of OX40 agonist ivuxolimab in advanced cancers. Only in-frame clones appear in the TCRdb table, and some are missing; sequencing was by immunoSEQ multiplex PCR. This sample has about 32,000 clones, with approximately 89% found just once. Source: CD4+ or CD8+ T cells sorted from blood, taken in a trial of the OX40 agonist ivuxolimab. Source of these receptors: an adult with an advanced solid tumor such as melanoma, head and neck, liver or kidney cancer. Each CDR3 is given with its conserved first and last residue. A D gene is named only where the DNA matches it firmly. Where a row states a size, it is once, few, many or the class of an expanded clone; other rows omit it.

.,TRBJ1-4,.,TRBV5-4,TGTGCCAGCAGCAGTGACACCACAACTAATGAAAAACTGTTTTTT,CASSSDTTTNEKLFF
TRBD1,TRBJ2-1,.,TRBV5-4,TGTGCCAGCAGCACAGGGGTCAATGAGCAGTTCTTC,CASSTGVNEQFF
.,TRBJ2-7,.,TRBV25-1,TGTGCCAGCAGTGAACAGGGGAGTTACGAGCAGTACTTC,CASSEQGSYEQYF
TRBD1,TRBJ2-7,.,TRBV6-4,TGTGCCAGCAGTCGCGGGACAGGGGGCGAGCAGTACTTC,CASSRGTGGEQYF
.,TRBJ2-6,.,TRBV30,TGTGCCTGGAGGGCCTCAAACCCTACCCCCTCTGGGGCCAACGTCCTGACTTTC,CAWRASNPTPSGANVLTF
TRBD1,TRBJ2-7,once,TRBV7-8,TGTGCCAGCAGGAAGACAGGGGTGGGGCTCGAGCAGTACTTC,CASRKTGVGLEQYF
TRBD2,TRBJ2-1,.,TRBV5-1,TGCGCCAGCAGGGTACTAGCGGACTACAATGAGCAGTTCTTC,CASRVLADYNEQFF
.,TRBJ2-7,once,TRBV6-9,TGTGCCAGCAGTACTGGATCCCCACCGCCAACCTACGAGCAGTACTTC,CASSTGSPPPTYEQYF
.,TRBJ1-2,once,TRBV6-1,TGTGCCAGCAGTGAAGTTTCTACAGGGCATGGCTACACCTTC,CASSEVSTGHGYTF
TRBD1,TRBJ1-5,.,TRBV4-2,TGTGCCAGCAGCCAAGATTGGCGGGGACAGGGGAATCAGCCCCAGCATTTT,CASSQDWRGQGNQPQHF
.,TRBJ2-2,.,TRBV18,TGTGCCAGCTCACCACGGGCAGTAGACACCGGGGAGCTGTTTTTT,CASSPRAVDTGELFF
.,TRBJ1-5,.,TRBV19,TGTGCCAGTAGTCTTGCCTTAGATCAGCCCCAGCATTTT,CASSLALDQPQHF
TRBD2,TRBJ2-1,.,TRBV7-9,TGTGCCAGCAGCCCGACCGGGACTAGCTTGTACAATGAGCAGTTCTTC,CASSPTGTSLYNEQFF
.,TRBJ2-7,.,TRBV6-1,TGTGCCAGCAGTCCCACAGGGACCGGCTACGAGCAGTACTTC,CASSPTGTGYEQYF
.,TRBJ2-1,.,TRBV7-9,TGTGCCAGCAGAGAGGAAGGAGAGGTCTTC,CASREEGEVF
TRBD1,TRBJ1-1,.,TRBV5-5,TGTGCCAGCAGCTTAGAGGACGGGACAGGGAAGACTGAAGCTTTCTTT,CASSLEDGTGKTEAFF
.,TRBJ1-4,.,TRBV6-4,TGTGCCAGCAGTGACTCGATTACCCCGGGTGAAAAACTGTTTTTT,CASSDSITPGEKLFF
TRBD2,TRBJ2-1,.,TRBV11-1,TGTGCCAGCAGCCCTCGGACTAGCGGAAACAATGAGCAGTTCTTC,CASSPRTSGNNEQFF
.,TRBJ2-6,.,TRBV15,TGTGCCACCAGCAGCCTGACTTCTGGGGCCAACGTCCTGACTTTC,CATSSLTSGANVLTF
.,TRBJ2-7,.,TRBV5-1,TGCGCCAGCAGCTTGGTCATGGACTACGAGCAGTACTTC,CASSLVMDYEQYF
.,TRBJ2-5,.,TRBV21-1,TGTGCCAGCAGCAAAGTGGGGGGGCAAGAGACCCAGTACTTC,CASSKVGGQETQYF
.,TRBJ2-1,.,TRBV28,TGTGCCAGCAGTTTTTCGGCGGACTACAATGAGCAGTTCTTC,CASSFSADYNEQFF
TRBD2,TRBJ2-7,few,TRBV2,TGTGCCAGCAGTGAAGCGCTTCGGCTAGCGGGGCCCGGGGGCGAGCAGTACTTC,CASSEALRLAGPGGEQYF
.,TRBJ2-1,.,TRBV11-1,TGTGCCAGCAGCTTAGACCAGGGGTGGGGGAGCAATGAGCAGTTCTTC,CASSLDQGWGSNEQFF
TRBD1,TRBJ1-1,.,TRBV9,TGTGCCAGCAGCGCCGGACAGGGACTGAACACTGAAGCTTTCTTT,CASSAGQGLNTEAFF
TRBD1,TRBJ2-3,.,TRBV29-1,TGCAGCGTTGCAGGAACAGGGGGCACAGATACGCAGTATTTT,CSVAGTGGTDTQYF
TRBD1,TRBJ2-3,.,TRBV18,TGTGCCAGCTCAGACAACCGGGACAGGGGCACAGATACGCAGTATTTT,CASSDNRDRGTDTQYF
.,TRBJ2-1,once,TRBV15,TGTGCCACCAGCAGAGATCTAGGCAGGTACAATGAGCAGTTCTTC,CATSRDLGRYNEQFF
.,TRBJ2-5,.,TRBV21-1,TGTGCCAGCAGGCGGAAGGGACAGCAAGAGACCCAGTACTTC,CASRRKGQQETQYF
.,TRBJ2-3,.,TRBV7-3,TGTGCCAGCAGCTTAAACCAGTACACAGATACGCAGTATTTT,CASSLNQYTDTQYF
TRBD2,TRBJ2-7,.,TRBV5-1,TGCGCCAGCAGCTTCGGACTAGCGGATTACGAGCAGTACTTC,CASSFGLADYEQYF
TRBD2,TRBJ2-1,once,TRBV7-7,TGTGCCAGCTCTCAAGGCGGGGGGGCCGATGAGCAGTTCTTC,CASSQGGGADEQFF
.,TRBJ1-1,.,TRBV9,TGTGCCAGCAGCCCCCCTCGAGGAACTGAAGCTTTCTTT,CASSPPRGTEAFF
.,TRBJ2-2,.,TRBV7-8,TGTGCCAGCAGCTTAGGGAAGGGGGGGTGGACCGGGGAGCTGTTTTTT,CASSLGKGGWTGELFF
.,TRBJ1-6,.,TRBV27,TGTGCCAGCAGTCCACCGAGGGCTTCACCCCTCCACTTT,CASSPPRASPLHF
.,TRBJ1-4,once,TRBV13,TGTGCCAGCAGCCCCGGAGGTGAAAAACTGTTTTTT,CASSPGGEKLFF
TRBD2,TRBJ2-3,.,TRBV28,TGTGCCAGCAGTCCCACGACTAGCGGGGGGATCACAGATACGCAGTATTTT,CASSPTTSGGITDTQYF
TRBD1,TRBJ1-1,once,TRBV15,TGTGCCACCAGCAGAGGGGTGGGGACAGGGTATGACACTGAAGCTTTCTTT,CATSRGVGTGYDTEAFF
.,TRBJ1-1,.,TRBV5-1,TGCGCCAGCAGCTTTCTCCAGGGGACTTTAACTGAAGCTTTCTTT,CASSFLQGTLTEAFF
.,TRBJ1-2,.,TRBV10-2,TGCGCCAGCAGTGAGTCTATCCAGTTAGCTAACTATGGCTACACCTTC,CASSESIQLANYGYTF
.,TRBJ2-7,.,TRBV5-8,TGTGCCATAATCAACCAGCCCTACGAGCAGTACTTC,CAIINQPYEQYF
.,TRBJ1-1,.,TRBV5-4,TGTGCCAGCAGCTCCCGGGACGTAGGACGCCTAGGCACTGAAGCTTTCTTT,CASSSRDVGRLGTEAFF
.,TRBJ2-1,.,TRBV27,TGTGCCAGCAGTTTCCGGGACTACAATGAGCAGTTCTTC,CASSFRDYNEQFF
.,TRBJ2-7,.,TRBV7-9,TGTGCCAGCAGCTTAGATCCCGAAGGGCGCGAGCAGTACTTC,CASSLDPEGREQYF
TRBD2,TRBJ2-1,.,TRBV5-1,TGCGCCAGCAGAGGGACTAGCGGGAGCAATGAGCAGTTCTTC,CASRGTSGSNEQFF
TRBD1,TRBJ2-5,.,TRBV7-9,TGTGCCAGCAGCTTAGATTGGGACAGAAAAGAGACCCAGTACTTC,CASSLDWDRKETQYF
.,TRBJ2-7,.,TRBV5-5,TGTGCCAGCAGCCAAACCCATAGCGAGCAGTACTTC,CASSQTHSEQYF
TRBD1,TRBJ1-1,once,TRBV5-1,TGCGCCAGCAGCCCCGGGACAGGGAAAATGAACACTGAAGCTTTCTTT,CASSPGTGKMNTEAFF